This T cell receptor (beta chain) was captured by sequencing in a study of response to subunit inactivated influenza vaccine. Regarding this clonotype: Its target is unknown.

TCRdb re-derived calls from the RT-PCR reads in MiXCR, one entry per CDR3 protein. The data contain around 480,000 distinct CDR3 sequences, 9.5% to 12% of them seen just once; the ten biggest clones take up approximately 12%. The CDR3 is 16 residues long. Germline V gene sequence: CDR1 LGHDT, CDR2 YNNKEL (reference sequence). V was pared by 4 bases and J by 0 bases, with 4 bases of the junction left unmatched. Study-wide points: The authors suggested that few new T cells are recruited per seasonal influenza vaccination.

V and J are TRBV3-1 and TRBJ2-7; 12 bases map to TRBD2. Material: PBMCs from blood, obtained 40 to 50 days after vaccination. This sequence was found in a man in his fifties or sixties who received an inactivated influenza vaccine. The CDR3 nucleotides read TGTGCCAGCAGCCTCACTAGCGGGGGGAGCTCCTACGAGCAGTACTTC. This sequence encodes CASSLTSGGSSYEQYF.